Below are 21 T cell receptor beta chains sequenced from a single sample in a study of T cell responses to AZD1222 COVID-19 vaccine. Method: immunoSEQ multiplex PCR; TCRdb's copy keeps in-frame clones and lacks some. This sample has fewer than 120,000 clones, with about 81% found just once. The material sequenced was peripheral blood, taken on day 0 of AZD1222 vaccination. The receptors come from an adult in good health.

The chain combines TRBV6-2 or TRBV6-3 with TRBJ2-5; weak D call: TRBD1 (6 bases). V gave up 6 bases and J gave up 5 bases, with 13 bases separating them. From germline, CDR1 is MNHEY and CDR2 SVGEGT. The CDR3 totals 13 residues. The CDR3 coding sequence is TGTGCCAGCAGCCGACAGGATCCCGAGACCCAGTACTTC. It codes for CASSRQDPETQYF.

The chain has TRBV6-5 and TRBJ2-1; unclear D gene. The CDR3 totals 14 residues. V dropped 2 bases and J dropped 3 bases, with 8 bases sitting between them. Germline values: CDR1 MNHEY, CDR2 SVGAGI. The CDR3 loop reads CASSYDQYYNEQFF. The CDR3 nucleotides are TGTGCCAGCAGTTACGATCAATACTACAATGAGCAGTTCTTC.

The V call is TRBV2, the J call TRBJ1-2; 7 nucleotides match TRBD1. V was clipped by 6 bases and J by 8 bases; unmatched bases: 12. The CDR3 sequence is 14 residues long. Germline-derived CDR1 and CDR2 are SNHLY and FYNNEI. CDR3 in DNA: TGTGCCAGCAGCCTCTCCACAGGGGCTTCGGGCTACACCTTC. Translated: CASSLSTGASGYTF.

This rearrangement joins TRBV18 to TRBJ2-7, with 10 bases aligning to TRBD1. Germline V gene lookup returns CDR1 KGHSH and CDR2 LQKENI. V lost 3 bases, J lost 6 bases, and 5 bases stayed unmatched. The CDR3 has 14 residues. CDR3 sequence: CASSPPGTGVEQYF. The DNA of the CDR3 is TGTGCCAGCTCACCCCCCGGGACAGGGGTCGAGCAGTACTTC.

This chain uses TRBV15 with TRBJ2-3; 8 bases are shared with TRBD2. This CDR3 comprises 16 residues. V shed 6 bases, J shed 0 bases, and the junction held 8 bases outside the gene matches. CDR1 and CDR2 from the germline V gene are LNHNV and YYDKDF (reference sequence). CDR3 sequence reads: CATRISAGGSTDTQYF. The CDR3 DNA follows: TGTGCCACCAGGATCTCTGCGGGGGGTAGCACAGATACGCAGTATTTT.

The rearrangement uses TRBV5-6 and TRBJ1-1; the D gene is possibly TRBD1 (6 bases). Germline lookup yields CDR1 SGHDT and CDR2 YYEEEE. The CDR3 covers 15 residues. V gave up 1 base and J gave up 4 bases, with 14 bases separating them. The CDR3 reads CASSLFSGVITEAFF. The CDR3 nucleotides are TGTGCCAGCAGCTTGTTCTCAGGGGTCATCACTGAAGCTTTCTTT.

The rearrangement joins TRBV18 to TRBJ2-3; no clear D gene. The CDR3 is made up of 12 amino acids. Germline CDR1 is KGHSH and CDR2 is LQKENI. V lost 6 bases to trimming and J lost 6 bases, with 10 bases between them. This CDR3 reads CASSSKTDTQYF. CDR3 DNA sequence: TGTGCCAGCTCTAGTAAAACGGATACGCAGTATTTT.

This clone appeared a single time. V is TRBV15 and J is TRBJ2-3; 10 bases match TRBD2. Germline values: CDR1 LNHNV, CDR2 YYDKDF (reference sequence). This CDR3 spans 17 amino acids. With 3 bases clipped from V and 7 bases from J, the junction kept 13 bases outside the gene matches. The CDR3 DNA follows: TGTGCCACCAGCAGGGATAATAGCGGGGGGTACTCGAATACGCAGTATTTT. Translated, it gives CATSRDNSGGYSNTQYF.

The rearrangement joins TRBV5-3 to TRBJ2-2; 10 bases match TRBD1. TRBV5-3 carries the ORF label, with uncertain function. This CDR3 has 15 amino acids. V lost 5 bases, J lost 6 bases, and 7 bases stayed unmatched. This chain's CDR3 is CARSTDRGRPGELFF. The DNA for the CDR3 is TGTGCCAGAAGTACCGACAGGGGGCGCCCCGGGGAGCTGTTTTTT.

The gene calls are TRBV2 and TRBJ2-7, with TRBD1 matching 8 bases. This CDR3 region has 14 residues. The V and J ends lost 7 bases and 6 bases, in that order; junction bases with no gene match: 11. The germline V gene encodes CDR1 SNHLY and CDR2 FYNNEI. This CDR3 reads CASNLRQGTSEQYF. Written as DNA, the CDR3 is TGTGCCAGCAACCTGAGACAGGGGACCAGCGAGCAGTACTTC.

The chain combines TRBV9 with TRBJ1-1, with a weak D call TRBD1 (6 bases). V was pared by 4 bases and J by 4 bases, with 17 bases between. There are 15 residues in the CDR3. The germline V gene has CDR1 SGDLS and CDR2 YYNGEE. The CDR3 DNA reads as TGTGCCAGCAGCCCTCCTGGGGGCGTGGGCACTGAAGCTTTCTTT. Residues: CASSPPGGVGTEAFF.

The genes are TRBV19 and TRBJ1-5; perhaps TRBD1 as D (5 bases). The V and J ends lost 4 bases and 6 bases respectively, with 10 bases between them. CDR1 LNHDA and CDR2 SQIVND come from the germline V gene (reference sequence). The CDR3 is 13 residues long. CDR3 DNA sequence: TGTGCCAGTAGTAGGGGGGGATCTCAGCCCCAGCATTTT. Its translation: CASSRGGSQPQHF.

The chain employs TRBV28 and TRBJ1-2, with a weak D call TRBD1 (5 bases). V was cut by 2 bases and J by 7 bases, with 11 bases left in between. This CDR3 has 13 amino acids. From germline, CDR1 is MDHEN and CDR2 SYDVKM. The CDR3 loop is CASSLQGALGYTF. CDR3 DNA sequence: TGTGCCAGCAGTTTACAGGGTGCACTTGGCTACACCTTC.

The rearrangement joins TRBV15 to TRBJ2-5; perhaps D is TRBD1 or TRBD2 (5 bases each). There are 14 residues in the CDR3. In germline, CDR1 is LNHNV, CDR2 YYDKDF (reference sequence). V lost 5 bases, J lost 3 bases, and 13 bases lay in between. CDR3 sequence: CATSPWDGKETQYF. The CDR3 nucleotides read TGTGCCACCAGCCCATGGGACGGAAAAGAGACCCAGTACTTC. The complete variable domain, with remaining parts taken from reference TRBV15 and TRBJ2-5, reads DAMVIQNPRYQVTQFGKPVTLSCSQTLNHNVMYWYQQKSSQAPKLLFHYYDKDFNNEADTPDNFQSRRPNTSFCFLDIRSPGLGDTAMYLCATSPWDGKETQYFGPGTRLLVL.

This clone was observed a single time. This chain links TRBV5-4 with TRBJ2-7, with D hard to call. The ends were cut back, 0 bases at V and 0 bases at J, with 4 bases in the middle. This CDR3 has 13 residues. Germline V gives CDR1 SGHNT, CDR2 YYREEE (reference sequence). CDR3 region: CASSLDPSYEQYF. DNA of the CDR3: TGTGCCAGCAGCTTGGACCCCTCCTACGAGCAGTACTTC.

CDR3 protein: CASSVRGTDTQYF. The DNA of the CDR3 is TGTGCCAGCAGTGTAAGGGGCACAGATACGCAGTATTTT. The rearrangement uses TRBV2 and TRBJ2-3; unclear D gene. V was cut by 4 bases and J by 1 base, with 6 bases left in between. The CDR3 length is 13 residues. Germline values: CDR1 SNHLY, CDR2 FYNNEI.

V gene TRBV6-2 or TRBV6-3 combines with J gene TRBJ2-1; perhaps TRBD2 as D (6 bases). The CDR3 has 17 amino acids. Per germline, CDR1 MNHEY and CDR2 SVGEGT. Between the trimmed V and J ends, which lost 6 bases and 0 bases, there was a span of 18 bases. The CDR3 sequence is CASSRTLASGSYNEQFF. Here the CDR3 DNA reads TGTGCCAGCAGCCGCACACTAGCTTCTGGCTCCTACAATGAGCAGTTCTTC.

V is TRBV21-1 and J is TRBJ1-2; TRBD1 is taken as the D call from the table, unchecked against the DNA. TRBV21-1 is given as a pseudogene. CDR3 size: 15 residues. CDR3 DNA: TGTGCCAGCAGCAATTATCGGACAGGGGGCGATGGCTACACCTTC. Encoded protein: CASSNYRTGGDGYTF.

The V gene is TRBV3-1 (or the pseudogene TRBV3-2), the J gene TRBJ2-1; no definite D call. The CDR3 has 12 amino acids. Trimming cost V 4 bases and J 10 bases, with 11 bases left between them. The germline CDR1 and CDR2 sequences are LGHDT and YNNKEL (reference sequence). The CDR3 is CASSPLGLEQFF. The CDR3 bases are TGTGCCAGCAGCCCCCTTGGGCTAGAGCAGTTCTTC.

The gene calls are TRBV18 and TRBJ1-3; D unclear. Per germline, CDR1 KGHSH and CDR2 LQKENI. The CDR3 is made up of 14 amino acids. The ends were cut back, 3 bases at V and 3 bases at J, with 9 bases in the middle. CDR3 amino acids: CASSPTTVGNTIYF. As DNA, the CDR3 is TGTGCCAGCTCACCGACGACGGTTGGAAACACCATATATTTT.

J is TRBJ2-7 and V is TRBV9; 13 positions agree with TRBD2. J lost 3 bases, V lost 4 bases, and 22 bases had no gene match. Germline lookup yields CDR1 SGDLS and CDR2 YYNGEE. The CDR3 loop spans 21 amino acids. The CDR3 DNA reads as TGTGCCAGCAGCCAGGGACAGGGTGAGGGACTAGCGGGATTTCCGATCTACGAGCAGTACTTC. Translating gives CASSQGQGEGLAGFPIYEQYF.